This T cell receptor beta chain derives from a study of T cell responses to AZD1222 COVID-19 vaccine. Study-level background: The study pooled second doses at about 4 or about 12 weeks. Findings and limits, study-wide: Regions left unmutated in variants are reportedly the target of nearly half of spike-specific TCRs. Vaccination with two AZD1222 doses was followed by a rise in Spike-specific TCR breadth and depth.

In the case of this clone: Its antigen is undetermined.

TCRdb keeps only in-frame clones here, not all; method: immunoSEQ multiplex PCR. Found here are some 140,000 clones, roughly 92% of them singletons; the top ten hold 0.85% to 0.95%. This CDR3 spans 15 amino acids. CDR1 SGHKS and CDR2 YYEKEE come from the germline V gene (reference sequence). V lost 0 bases, J lost 4 bases, and 13 bases lay in between. The specimen was peripheral blood, collected on day 0 of AZD1222 vaccination. The clonotype was recovered from an adult in good health. The V and J genes are TRBV5-5 and TRBJ1-2; TRBD1 is a possible D gene (5 bases). CDR3 DNA: TGTGCCAGCAGCTTGGAAGTCAGGGCACGCTATGGCTACACCTTC. Translating gives CASSLEVRARYGYTF.